This TCR beta chain was recovered during a study of molecular identifiers for immune sequencing clone quantification. The germline gives CDR1 SGHDN, CDR2 FVKESK. The CDR3 loop spans 13 amino acids. V shed 0 bases and J shed 2 bases, with 4 bases lying between them. This clonotype has only a few counts. TCRdb passed the PCR reads through MiXCR, listing each CDR3 protein once. The sample yields 45,000 to 55,000 distinct CDR3 sequences, 35% to 40% seen once. This receptor was obtained from a human donor in good health. Some libraries in this study had Jurkat cell RNA spiked in. The source material was naive CD8+ T cells from blood, with Jurkat cell RNA spiked in. The subset denotes: FACS-sorted CD8+CD4-CCR7+CD45RA+ naive T cells. The genes are TRBV14 and TRBJ1-2; D call uncertain. CDR3 in amino acids: CASSQDRNYGYTF. CDR3 nucleotide sequence: TGTGCCAGCAGCCAAGACCGGAACTATGGCTACACCTTC.